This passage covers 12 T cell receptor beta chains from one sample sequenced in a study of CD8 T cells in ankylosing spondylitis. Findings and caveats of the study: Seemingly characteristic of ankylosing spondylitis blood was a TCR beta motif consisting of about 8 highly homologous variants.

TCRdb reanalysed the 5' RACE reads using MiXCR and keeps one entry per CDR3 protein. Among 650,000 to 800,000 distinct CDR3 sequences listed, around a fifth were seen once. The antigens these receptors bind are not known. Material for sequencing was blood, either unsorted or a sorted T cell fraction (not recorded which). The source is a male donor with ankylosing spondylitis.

CDR3 region: CSARVVLGQTGELFF. CDR3 sequence (DNA): TGCAGTGCTCGAGTGGTGTTGGGGCAAACCGGGGAGCTGTTTTTT. The chain couples TRBV20-1 to TRBJ2-2; D perhaps matches TRBD1 (5 bases). The CDR3 sequence is 15 residues long. V was shortened by 5 bases and J by 5 bases, with 18 bases between the two germline ends. Germline CDR1 DFQATT, CDR2 SNEGSKA (reference sequence).

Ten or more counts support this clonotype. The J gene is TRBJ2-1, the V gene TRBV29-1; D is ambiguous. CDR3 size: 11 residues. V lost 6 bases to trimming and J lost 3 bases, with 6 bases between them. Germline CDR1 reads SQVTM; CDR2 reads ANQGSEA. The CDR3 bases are TGCAGCGTCCCGCACTACAATGAGCAGTTCTTC. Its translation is CSVPHYNEQFF.

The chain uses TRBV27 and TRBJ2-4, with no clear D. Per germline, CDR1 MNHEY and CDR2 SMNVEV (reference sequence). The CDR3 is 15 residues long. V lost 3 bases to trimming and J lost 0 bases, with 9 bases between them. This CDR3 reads CASSFGSKAKNIQYF. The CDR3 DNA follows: TGTGCCAGCAGTTTTGGGTCGAAAGCCAAAAACATTCAGTACTTC.

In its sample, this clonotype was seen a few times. The CDR3, as DNA: TGCAGGGCGCGGGAAAGCTCCTACAATGAGCAGTTCTTC. This gives the protein CRARESSYNEQFF. The V gene is TRBV20-1, the J gene TRBJ2-1, with D perhaps matching TRBD2 (6 bases). CDR1 is DFQATT, CDR2 SNEGSKA, per germline (reference sequence). There are 13 residues in the CDR3.

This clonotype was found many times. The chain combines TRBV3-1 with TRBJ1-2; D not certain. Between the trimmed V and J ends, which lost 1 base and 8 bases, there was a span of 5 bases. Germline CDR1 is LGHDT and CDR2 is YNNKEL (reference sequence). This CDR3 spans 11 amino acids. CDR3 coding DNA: TGTGCCAGCAGCCAAGCATCCGGCTACACCTTC. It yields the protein CASSQASGYTF.

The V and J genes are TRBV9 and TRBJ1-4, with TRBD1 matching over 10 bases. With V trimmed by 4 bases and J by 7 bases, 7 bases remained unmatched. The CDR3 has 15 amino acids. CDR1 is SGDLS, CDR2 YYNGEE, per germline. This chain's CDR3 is CASSLQTGGGEKLFF. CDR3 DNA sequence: TGTGCCAGCAGCCTTCAGACAGGGGGCGGTGAAAAACTGTTTTTT.

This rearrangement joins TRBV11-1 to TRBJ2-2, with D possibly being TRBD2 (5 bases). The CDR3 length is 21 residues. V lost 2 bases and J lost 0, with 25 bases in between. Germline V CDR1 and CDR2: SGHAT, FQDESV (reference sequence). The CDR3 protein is CASSLYRRGLEASPNTGELFF. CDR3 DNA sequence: TGTGCCAGCAGCTTATACCGTCGAGGGCTCGAAGCGTCACCGAACACCGGGGAGCTGTTTTTT. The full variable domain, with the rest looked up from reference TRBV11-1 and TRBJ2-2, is EAEVAQSPRYKITEKSQAVAFWCDPISGHATLYWYRQILGQGPELLVQFQDESVVDDSQLPKDRFSAERLKGVDSTLKIQPAELGDSAMYLCASSLYRRGLEASPNTGELFFGEGSRLTVL.

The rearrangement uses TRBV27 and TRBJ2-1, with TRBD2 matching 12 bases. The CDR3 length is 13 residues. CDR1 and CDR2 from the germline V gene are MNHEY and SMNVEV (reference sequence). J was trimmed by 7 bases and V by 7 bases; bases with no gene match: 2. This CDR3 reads CASTGLAGNEQFF. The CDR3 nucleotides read TGTGCCAGCACGGGACTAGCGGGTAATGAGCAGTTCTTC.

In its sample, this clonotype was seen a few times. The CDR3 loop is CASSQDSAAGELFF. CDR3 bases: TGTGCCAGCAGCCAAGATTCAGCGGCCGGGGAGCTGTTTTTT. The chain links TRBV4-2 to TRBJ2-2; D possibly corresponds to TRBD2 (5 bases). V was pared by 0 bases and J by 6 bases, with 8 bases between. Germline CDR1 reads LGHNA; CDR2 reads YNFKEQ. The CDR3 covers 14 residues.

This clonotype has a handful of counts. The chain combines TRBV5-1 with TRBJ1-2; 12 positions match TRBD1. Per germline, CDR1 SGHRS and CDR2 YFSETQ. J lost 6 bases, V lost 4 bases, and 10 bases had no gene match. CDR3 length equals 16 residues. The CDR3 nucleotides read TGCGCCAGCAGCCCCACCGCGGGACAGGGGGCAAATGGCTACACCTTC. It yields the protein CASSPTAGQGANGYTF.

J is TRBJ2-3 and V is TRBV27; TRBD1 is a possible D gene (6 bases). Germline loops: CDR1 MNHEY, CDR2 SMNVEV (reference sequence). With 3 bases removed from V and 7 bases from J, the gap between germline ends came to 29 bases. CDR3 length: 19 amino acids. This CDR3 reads CASSFGPEGVWPGKYTQYF. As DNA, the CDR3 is TGTGCCAGCAGTTTCGGTCCAGAGGGGGTTTGGCCGGGAAAGTATACGCAGTATTTT.

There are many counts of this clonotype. The CDR3 loop reads CASSPRSGELFF. In nucleotides, the CDR3 is TGTGCCAGCTCACCACGTTCCGGGGAGCTGTTTTTT. The V gene is TRBV18, the J gene TRBJ2-2, with D unresolved. The CDR3 extends over 12 amino acids. The germline CDR1 and CDR2 sequences are KGHSH and LQKENI. V lost 1 base and J lost 6, with 3 bases in between.